This T cell receptor beta chain was captured by sequencing in a study of human T cells and chemical hapten exposure. At the level of the study: Yields of TCR per sample differed, chiefly owing to small differences in pooled library volume. Findings and caveats of the study: Counts of TCRs above 1 in 1000 frequency stayed unchanged with DPC sensitization.

The CDR3 is 16 residues long. Trimming took off 2 bases at V and 2 bases at J, with 15 bases between the two ends. Time point indicated: healthy volunteer bleed at 6 weeks. It was from unfractionated whole blood that total RNA was extracted. A remark on this clonotype: Its antigen is unidentified.

Individual cDNA molecules in this library carried unique molecular identifiers. Original methodology: Samples contained a median of about 100,000 TCRs, with a range of about 23,224 to 750,000. TCRdb re-analysed the RACE reads in MiXCR, keeping a single row per CDR3 protein. It is TCRdb's table, rather than the study itself, that gives the V and J calls and clone size. In the table there are tens of thousands of distinct CDR3 sequences, 4.5% to 5.5% of which are singletons. Sequences were obtained from whole blood. The chain is built from TRBV5-3 and TRBJ2-3; a possible D gene is TRBD1 (5 bases). Being an ORF, TRBV5-3 has a function that is uncertain. The TCR sequence derives from a human donor in good health. Some clones in this sample may be carry-over from other donors' samples. The CDR3 DNA reads TGTGCCAGAAGCTTCCCGTCCGTGGACAACACAGATACGCAGTATTTT. Translation: CARSFPSVDNTDTQYF.